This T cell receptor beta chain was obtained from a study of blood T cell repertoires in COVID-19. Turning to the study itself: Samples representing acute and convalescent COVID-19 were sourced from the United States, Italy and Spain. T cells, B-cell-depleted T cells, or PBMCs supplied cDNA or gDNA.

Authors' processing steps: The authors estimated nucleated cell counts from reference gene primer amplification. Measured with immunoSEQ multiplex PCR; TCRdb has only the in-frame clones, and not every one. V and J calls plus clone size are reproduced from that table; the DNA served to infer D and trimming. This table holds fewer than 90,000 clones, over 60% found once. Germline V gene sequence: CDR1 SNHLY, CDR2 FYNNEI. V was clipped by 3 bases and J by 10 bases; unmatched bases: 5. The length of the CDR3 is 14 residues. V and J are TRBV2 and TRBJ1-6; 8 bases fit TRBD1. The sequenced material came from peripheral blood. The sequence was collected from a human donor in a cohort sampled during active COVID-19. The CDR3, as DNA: TGTGCCAGCAGTGATGACAGGGGTAGGTCACCCCTCCACTTT. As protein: CASSDDRGRSPLHF. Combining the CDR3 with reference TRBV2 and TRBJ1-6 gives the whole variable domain EPEVTQTPSHQVTQMGQEVILRCVPISNHLYFYWYRQILGQKVEFLVSFYNNEISEKSEIFDDQFSVERPDGSNFTLKIRSTKLEDSAMYFCASSDDRGRSPLHFGNGTRLTVT.